Shown below are 10 T cell receptor beta chains from a single sample sequenced in a study of shared clonotypes between healthy human individuals. Here immunoSEQ multiplex PCR was the method, and the copy in TCRdb shows in-frame clones only, minus some. The table shows about 700,000 clones, with 92% occurring only once. Terminally differentiated effector memory CD45RA+ cells were left out of the naive CD8 fraction, which was CD45RO-negative and positively selected for CCR7. The specimen sequenced was naive CD8+ T cells sorted from blood. The receptors were sampled from a man aged 30 to 45 in good health.

This chain's CDR3 is CASRMRGTNTGELFF. DNA for the CDR3: TGTGCCAGCAGGATGAGAGGTACGAACACCGGGGAGCTGTTTTTT. This chain links TRBV28 with TRBJ2-2; D ambiguous. Germline values: CDR1 MDHEN, CDR2 SYDVKM. The ends were cut back, 6 bases at V and 0 bases at J, with 11 bases in the middle. CDR3 length: 15 residues.

J is TRBJ2-7 and V is TRBV28, with D uncertain. Germline V lookup: CDR1 MDHEN, CDR2 SYDVKM. The CDR3 length is 11 residues. The ends were cut back, 5 bases at V and 6 bases at J, with 8 bases in the middle. CDR3 region: CASSRPGEQYF. The DNA of the CDR3 is TGTGCCAGCAGTCGGCCCGGCGAGCAGTACTTC.

V gene TRBV6-1 combines with J gene TRBJ2-1; no reliable D call. Germline V lookup: CDR1 MNHNS, CDR2 SASEGT. This CDR3 region has 13 residues. The V end lost 6 bases, the J end lost 1 base, and 7 bases lay between the germline ends. In DNA, the CDR3 is TGTGCCAGCAGGGATAGGTCCTACAATGAGCAGTTCTTC. Protein sequence: CASRDRSYNEQFF.

The genes are TRBV28 and TRBJ2-3; no clear D. The CDR3 length is 16 residues. With 4 bases removed from V and 0 bases from J, the gap between germline ends came to 14 bases. Per the germline V gene, CDR1 is MDHEN and CDR2 is SYDVKM. The CDR3 protein is CASSSPVATSTDTQYF. CDR3 DNA sequence: TGTGCCAGCAGTTCCCCGGTCGCGACTAGCACAGATACGCAGTATTTT.

The CDR3 region is CASSTWTGQFNEQFF. In DNA, the CDR3 is TGTGCCAGCAGCACATGGACAGGGCAATTCAATGAGCAGTTCTTC. This chain links TRBV11-2 with TRBJ2-1, with 8 bases aligning to TRBD1. This CDR3 contains 15 residues. CDR1 SGHAT and CDR2 FQNNGV come from the germline V gene. The V segment lost 5 bases and the J segment 6 bases; nucleotides outside the gene matches: 9.

The rearrangement joins TRBV2 to TRBJ2-7; D unresolved. Per germline, CDR1 SNHLY and CDR2 FYNNEI. CDR3 length equals 17 residues. The ends were cut back, 1 base at V and 0 bases at J, with 16 bases in the middle. The CDR3 is CASSEVRVGASSYEQYF. CDR3 DNA sequence: TGTGCCAGCAGTGAAGTCCGGGTGGGTGCTAGCTCCTACGAGCAGTACTTC. Based on the CDR3 plus reference TRBV2 and TRBJ2-7, the full variable domain is EPEVTQTPSHQVTQMGQEVILRCVPISNHLYFYWYRQILGQKVEFLVSFYNNEISEKSEIFDDQFSVERPDGSNFTLKIRSTKLEDSAMYFCASSEVRVGASSYEQYFGPGTRLTVT.

The chain employs TRBV7-9 and TRBJ2-1; no clear D gene. Germline CDR1 and CDR2: SEHNR and FQNEAQ (reference sequence). CDR3 length: 15 amino acids. The V gene lost 5 bases and the J gene lost 7 bases, with 18 bases spanning the gap. CDR3 DNA: TGTGCCAGCAGCACCCCCCCGGATATGAGTAATGAGCAGTTCTTC. It translates to CASSTPPDMSNEQFF.

Only one count was recorded for this clone. The CDR3 DNA is TGTGCCAGCAGTGACGGGACATATAGCAATCAGCCCCAGCATTTT. It specifies CASSDGTYSNQPQHF. The V gene is TRBV6-1, the J gene TRBJ1-5; D may be TRBD1 (6 bases). CDR1 and CDR2 (germline): MNHNS, SASEGT. This CDR3 is built from 15 residues. V was cut by 3 bases and J by 0 bases, with 9 bases left in between.

J is TRBJ2-7 and V is TRBV29-1, with a possible D match to TRBD2 (5 bases). From germline, CDR1 is SQVTM and CDR2 ANQGSEA. CDR3 size: 13 residues. V was cut by 4 bases and J by 3 bases, with 13 bases left in between. In DNA, the CDR3 is TGCAGCGTTGGTGGTTCTAGCCACTACGAGCAGTACTTC. This codes for CSVGGSSHYEQYF.

The V gene is TRBV19, the J gene TRBJ1-3; D unresolved. The length of the CDR3 is 14 residues. V gave up 3 bases and J gave up 4 bases, with 10 bases separating them. Germline V CDR1 and CDR2: LNHDA, SQIVND (reference sequence). DNA of the CDR3: TGTGCCAGTAGTATCGGGGTCTCCGGAAACACCATATATTTT. Translated, it gives CASSIGVSGNTIYF.